The 4 T cell receptor beta chains given below trace back to one sample, sequenced in a study of blood T cell repertoires in COVID-19. TCRdb's copy holds only in-frame clones and misses some; the assay was immunoSEQ multiplex PCR. The sample has approximately 100,000 clones; approximately 86% are singletons. Sequenced material: peripheral blood. The receptor source for this set is a man between 65 and 85 years old with active or convalescent COVID-19.

The chain joins TRBV27 to TRBJ2-7; 7 bases line up with TRBD1. V was clipped by 5 bases and J by 5 bases; unmatched bases: 12. Per the germline V gene, CDR1 is MNHEY and CDR2 is SMNVEV (reference sequence). This CDR3 region has 15 residues. The CDR3 region has the DNA TGTGCCAGCAGTCCCCTGGGACAGCCTGCCCACGAGCAGTACTTC. Residues: CASSPLGQPAHEQYF.

This clone was seen more than once but under ten times. The CDR3 loop reads CASSQDNSGANVLTF. DNA of the CDR3: TGCGCCAGCAGCCAAGACAACTCTGGGGCCAACGTCCTGACTTTC. The chain employs TRBV4-3 and TRBJ2-6; no definite D call. Germline assignment: CDR1 LGHNA and CDR2 YSLEER. V was cut by 0 bases and J by 0 bases, with 3 bases left in between. This CDR3 is 15 amino acids long.

The rearrangement joins TRBV30 to TRBJ2-5, with D unresolved. Trimming cost V 8 bases and J 4 bases, with 17 bases left between them. This CDR3 has 13 amino acids. The germline CDR1 and CDR2 sequences are GTSNPN and SVGIG (reference sequence). The CDR3 DNA reads TGTGCCCTCGGTCGTACTTTCGGAGAGACCCAGTACTTC. Protein sequence: CALGRTFGETQYF.

This clone is a singleton in its sample. This sequence joins TRBV6-5 and TRBJ2-3; 7 nucleotides agree with TRBD1. Trimming removed 0 bases from V and 1 base from J; junction bases left unmatched: 1. The germline V gene encodes CDR1 MNHEY and CDR2 SVGAGI. CDR3 length: 15 residues. The CDR3 region is CASSYSGTGTDTQYF. The CDR3 region has the DNA TGTGCCAGCAGTTACTCGGGGACAGGCACAGATACGCAGTATTTT.